The present TCR beta chain was sequenced within a study of blood T cells in healthy people across ages (dated by TCRdb to about 2015). About the investigation overall: In model experiments, template switching captured roughly one uniquely barcoded TCR beta cDNA molecule for every two T cells. To avoid experimental bias, donors of different ages were randomly spread across the sequencing lanes. Four age groups were formed from the donors: young (average 16 years), middle-aged (roughly 38), aged (around 68) and long-lived (less than 85). For two donors (one aged 18 to 30 and one aged 80 or older), the study analyzed two additional independent replicas of 1 million unique cDNA reads from the same blood draw. To track age-related changes in TCR beta repertoire diversity, the study relied on deep sequencing normalized with unique cDNA molecular identifiers.

Remarks on this clonotype: What this receptor recognizes is not known. Base qualities are not recorded, but no much larger clone differs from it by a single base.

To prepare the library, 5' RACE was applied. TCRdb shows the sequencer as Illumina HiSeq 2500. A second roughly 7 to 12 cycle PCR used a sample-barcoded 5' primer and a J-beta primer mix. A template-switch 5' adaptor carrying 12 random nucleotides introduced a unique molecular identifier onto each TCR beta cDNA molecule. Each sample yielded at least 2.5 million CDR3-containing paired-end reads. First-strand cDNA synthesis was performed from all RNA using the Mint cDNA synthesis kit, with priming by a TRBC-specific oligonucleotide. Following uracil-DNA glycosylase treatment, a first 18-cycle PCR with universal primers M1SS and BC2_uni_R was performed on all cDNA. Per the source publication's procedure: Normalization of each sample was performed by random selection of 1 million high-quality reads, each carrying a distinct molecular identifier. Instead of being binned into consensus sequences, reads that shared molecular identifiers were thrown out. CDR3 identification, clonotype clustering and error correction used MiTCR with a Q25 quality threshold and the strictest error-elimination algorithm. A nonparametric unseen species model using Euler transformation provided a lower-bound estimate of total TCR beta diversity. TCRdb trimmed the raw reads at Q25, called clones with MiXCR and kept productive beta chains. Rows with one shared CDR3 protein collapse into an entry with the most common genes and DNA. TCRdb assigned the V and J calls; the authors' analysis was not used. The sample table holds under 850,000 distinct CDR3 sequences, of which 35% to 40% were seen once. The top ten constitute roughly 13% of the sample.

V is cut by 7 bases and J by 3 bases, and the space between the germline ends is 19 bases. Inclusive of the bounding cysteine and phenylalanine, the CDR3 is 15 residues long. CDR3 DNA only is kept here, 45 bases in frame from base 1. The germline V gene (reference sequence) supplies CDR1 MNHEY and CDR2 SMNVEV. The paper as a whole reports these results and caveats: Because the CMV infection status of the donors was unknown, age-related changes in expanded clonotypes may potentially have been confounded. Compared with the aged group, the long-lived group had more naive CD4+ T cells, fewer expanded clones and increased TCR diversity, suggesting age selection. Estimates of total diversity from one million sequenced T cells were regarded as lower bounds and underestimates. As age increased, observed TCR beta diversity per million T cells dropped in a roughly linear way, and a significant reduction was already evident by age 40. The percentage of naive T cells measured by flow cytometry correlated strongly with observed TCR beta diversity. Because profiling used bulk unsorted PBMCs, naive and antigen-experienced compartments could not be compared conclusively.

The donors were under 40 Caucasian individuals from Russia, aged roughly 6 to 90 years, who were systemically healthy. Ten milliliters of peripheral blood were drawn from each donor into EDTA-treated Vacutainer tubes. Ficoll-Paque density-gradient centrifugation was used to isolate PBMCs, with at least 7 million obtained per sample. Trizol reagent was used to extract total RNA from the PBMCs, yielding at least 5.5 micrograms per sample. For every donor, flow cytometry on a PBMC aliquot measured the percentage of naive CD45RAhigh/CD27high T cells. Sample: blood. The source is a man aged 18 to 30 in good health. The V and J genes are TRBV27 and TRBJ2-7, with an unclear D gene assignment. The CDR3 region reads CASTPKGSLYYEQYF. The nucleotide sequence is given as TGTGCCAGCACTCCAAAAGGGTCCCTCTACTACGAGCAGTACTTC.